The T cell receptor (beta chain) under discussion was sequenced for a study of radiation and T cells in renal cell carcinoma. Study observations and caveats: In blood, top tumor clones expanded by 2 weeks, shrinking by 4.

A remark on this clone: Its antigen is undetermined.

The CDR3 length is 13 residues. CDR1 is MGHDK and CDR2 is SYGVNS in the germline V gene. The trim removed 6 bases at V and 5 bases at J, leaving 6 bases unmatched. Some clones are missing from TCRdb's copy, which holds only in-frame ones; the method was immunoSEQ multiplex PCR. The sample has some 31,000 clones, about 85% seen once; the top ten hold about 30%. As to time point: blood 4 weeks post-SBRT, at nephrectomy. As to treatment: 15 Gy SBRT to primary tumor, nephrectomy 4 weeks later. Nephrectomy followed 15 Gy stereotactic body radiation by 4 weeks. Blood was sampled at baseline, 2 weeks and 4 weeks after SBRT. Clear cell pathology was present in this patient's renal cell carcinoma.

The sample in question was blood, obtained from a patient whose treatment included radiotherapy and nephrectomy. The origin of this receptor is a man aged 55 to 69 with renal cell carcinoma. V gene TRBV25-1 combines with J gene TRBJ1-1, with 7 bases aligning to TRBD1. CDR3 nucleotide sequence: TGTGCCAGCAGCCTGCCAGGGGGGACTGAAGCTTTCTTT. Translated, it gives CASSLPGGTEAFF.